This section outlines one TCR beta chain sequence together with its context. No antigen is known for it. Patients presented with locally advanced or metastatic urothelial carcinoma. The sample originates from a study of PD-L1 blockade in urothelial cancer. Across the whole study: The authors examined blood 3 weeks (second dose) and 6 weeks after treatment start.

V was pared by 2 bases and J by 8 bases, with 10 bases between. CDR1 is SGHKS and CDR2 is YYEKEE in the germline V gene (reference sequence). This CDR3 spans 12 amino acids. The assay was immunoSEQ multiplex PCR, and TCRdb's table has in-frame clones only and misses some. The sample lists some 54,000 clones, approximately 80% occurring once. The study's findings and limits: Pretreatment blood TCR clonality under the median forecast improved survival.

The sequence was collected from a middle-aged man with urothelial cancer. The chain couples TRBV5-5 to TRBJ1-2, with a possible D match to TRBD1 (6 bases). The specimen was PBMCs, collected around atezolizumab (anti-PD-L1) treatment. CDR3 sequence reads: CASSFDGGGYTF. In DNA form, the CDR3 reads TGTGCCAGCAGCTTCGATGGGGGCGGCTACACCTTC.